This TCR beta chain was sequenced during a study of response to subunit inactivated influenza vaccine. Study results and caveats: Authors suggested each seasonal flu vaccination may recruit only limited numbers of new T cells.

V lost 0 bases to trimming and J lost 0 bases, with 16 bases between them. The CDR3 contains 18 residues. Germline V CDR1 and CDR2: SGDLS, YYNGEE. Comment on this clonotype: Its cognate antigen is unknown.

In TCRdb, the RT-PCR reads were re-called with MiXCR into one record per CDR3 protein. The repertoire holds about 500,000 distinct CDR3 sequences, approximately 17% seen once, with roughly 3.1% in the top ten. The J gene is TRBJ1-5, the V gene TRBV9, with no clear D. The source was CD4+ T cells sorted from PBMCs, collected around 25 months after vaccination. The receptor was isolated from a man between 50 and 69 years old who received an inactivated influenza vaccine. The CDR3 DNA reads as TGTGCCAGCAGCGTAGCGGTCCGACACCCTAATAGCAATCAGCCCCAGCATTTT. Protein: CASSVAVRHPNSNQPQHF.